A selection of T cell receptor beta chains follows, all from one sample in a study of T cells in Graves' hyperthyroidism and ophthalmopathy. TCRdb analysed the multiplex PCR reads with MiXCR anew, one entry per CDR3 protein. The profile shows more than 350,000 distinct CDR3 sequences, roughly 15% of them singletons. The specimen sequenced was blood. Receptors were obtained from a woman between 55 and 75 years old with Graves' ophthalmopathy. The CDR3 runs from the conserved cysteine through the conserved F or W. D genes are given only for firm matches. Size values are once, few and many counts, or a class for expanded clones, and some rows have none.

TRBJ2-1	.	.	TRBV25-1	TGTGCCAGCATGAGGGAGAGCTCCTACAATGAGCAGTTCTTC	CASMRESSYNEQFF
TRBJ2-7	.	many	TRBV5-1	TGCGCCAGCAGCTCAGTTCTAGGGGAGCAGTACTTC	CASSSVLGEQYF
TRBJ2-3	.	many	TRBV20-1	TGCAGTGCTAGAGGTCGACGGACAGATACGCAGTATTTT	CSARGRRTDTQYF
TRBJ2-5	.	few	TRBV5-5	TGTGCCAGCAGCTTGGCCCTTAGGGAGACCCAGTACTTC	CASSLALRETQYF
TRBJ2-1	.	many	TRBV6-1	TGTGCCAGCAGTTTGAGCAACAACGCTTACAATGAGCAGTTCTTC	CASSLSNNAYNEQFF
TRBJ2-5	TRBD1	many	TRBV28	TGTGCCAGCAGTTTACAAGTGGGGCTGGGACAGGTCCAAGAGACCCAGTACTTC	CASSLQVGLGQVQETQYF
TRBJ2-7	TRBD2	.	TRBV5-6	TGTGCCAGCAAGGCACTAGCGGGATCATCCTACTCCTACGAGCAGTACTTC	CASKALAGSSYSYEQYF
TRBJ1-3	.	few	TRBV6-1	TGTGCCAGCAGTGTGAGCGGACTTTTTGGAAACACCATATATTTT	CASSVSGLFGNTIYF
TRBJ2-3	TRBD2	many	TRBV7-2	TGTGCCAGCAGCTTAGCTAGCGGGAGTTTAGATACGCAGTATTTT	CASSLASGSLDTQYF
TRBJ2-1	.	few	TRBV14	TGTGCCAGCAGCCAAGAAGAAAGGCAGGGGATTGACGAGCAGTTCTTC	CASSQEERQGIDEQFF
TRBJ2-1	.	many	TRBV7-9	TGTGCCAGCAGCTTAATCCGGCAGGGCCGCAATGAGCAGTTCTTC	CASSLIRQGRNEQFF
TRBJ2-1	TRBD2	many	TRBV5-1	TGCGCCAGCCGGACTAGCGGGAGCTCCTACAATGAGCAGTTCTTC	CASRTSGSSYNEQFF
TRBJ2-7	TRBD1	.	TRBV7-2	TGTGCCAGCAGCACCAGGACAGGGGTTCCCTACGAGCAGTACTTC	CASSTRTGVPYEQYF
TRBJ2-1	TRBD2	.	TRBV20-1	TGCAGTGCTAGAGATAAGACCCTAGCGGGCTCCTACAATGAGCAGTTCTTC	CSARDKTLAGSYNEQFF
TRBJ2-5	TRBD2	few	TRBV12-3/TRBV12-4	TGTGCCAGCAGTTTAGGGACTAGCGGGAGGGCCTTCCAAGAGACCCAGTACTTC	CASSLGTSGRAFQETQYF
TRBJ2-1	TRBD2	.	TRBV6-2/TRBV6-3	TGTGCCAGCACGGGGACTAGCGGGAGGGCCTACCAAAGCTCCTACAATGAGCAGTTCTTC	CASTGTSGRAYQSSYNEQFF
TRBJ1-2	.	.	TRBV4-2	TGTGCCAGCAGCCAAGCTCCGGGGACTAACTATGGCTACACCTTC	CASSQAPGTNYGYTF
TRBJ1-6	.	many	TRBV28	TGTGCCAGCAGGGCACGGGGGGCTGGGGCTAATTCACCCCTCCACTTT	CASRARGAGANSPLHF
TRBJ2-5	TRBD1	many	TRBV5-4	TGTGCCAGCAGCCCGCGAGGACAGGGCTCAGAGACCCAGTACTTC	CASSPRGQGSETQYF
TRBJ2-7	TRBD1	many	TRBV10-3	TGTGCCACCAAAGCCCCGGGACAGACCTACGAGCAGTACTTC	CATKAPGQTYEQYF
TRBJ2-7	TRBD1	many	TRBV28	TGTGCCAGCAGCCCGACAGGGAGACAGTACGAGCAGTACTTC	CASSPTGRQYEQYF
TRBJ2-5	.	.	TRBV5-1	TGCGCCAGCAGGCCCATGCCAGGGGAAGAGACCCAGTACTTC	CASRPMPGEETQYF
TRBJ2-7	.	many	TRBV7-2	TGTGCCAGCAGCTTAGGGGGGCGGGGCGGAACCTACGAGCAGTACTTC	CASSLGGRGGTYEQYF
TRBJ2-1	TRBD2	many	TRBV28	TGTGCCAGCAGTTCTAGGCTGGGGGAGGGTCCCTACAATGAGCAGTTCTTC	CASSSRLGEGPYNEQFF
TRBJ2-1	.	many	TRBV7-8	TGTGCCAGCAGCTTAGATCGGACTGAGCAGTTCTTC	CASSLDRTEQFF
TRBJ2-7	.	.	TRBV5-1	TGCGCCAGCAGCTTGGTAGCAGGGGGGAACTACGAGCAGTACTTC	CASSLVAGGNYEQYF
TRBJ2-1	.	many	TRBV28	TGTGCCAGCAGTATTAGCTGGAATGAGCAGTTCTTC	CASSISWNEQFF
TRBJ2-1	TRBD2	many	TRBV28	TGTGCCAGCAGTACTCCGGGACTACCATCCAATGAGCAGTTCTTC	CASSTPGLPSNEQFF
TRBJ2-1	.	.	TRBV15	TGTGCCACCAGCAGAGATCCTCACCCCACCCAGTTCTTC	CATSRDPHPTQFF
TRBJ2-7	TRBD1	many	TRBV6-1	TGTGCCAGCAGGGGACAGGGGTACGACGAGCAGTACTTC	CASRGQGYDEQYF
TRBJ2-3	.	.	TRBV25-1	TGTGCCAGCAAATCGGGGTTTAGTACGCAGTATTTT	CASKSGFSTQYF
TRBJ2-1	.	.	TRBV20-1	TGCAGTGCTGGAGAGGAAGGGCTAACGTACAATGAGCAGTTCTTC	CSAGEEGLTYNEQFF
TRBJ2-7	TRBD2	.	TRBV19	TGTGCCAGTAGTGATACTAGCGGGAGGAGGTACGAGCAGTACTTC	CASSDTSGRRYEQYF
TRBJ2-2	.	many	TRBV27	TGTGCCAGCAAACGGATGAACACCGGGGAGCTGTTTTTT	CASKRMNTGELFF
TRBJ2-3	TRBD2	few	TRBV9	TGTGCCAGCAGCGTAGGAGCGGGAGGGCTGGCAGATACGCAGTATTTT	CASSVGAGGLADTQYF
TRBJ1-1	.	.	TRBV12-3/TRBV12-4	TGTGCCAGCAGGCCTACAGGGAACACTGAAGCTTTCTTT	CASRPTGNTEAFF
TRBJ1-5	TRBD1	few	TRBV29-1	TGCAGCGTTACTTTCGGGACAGAAAGCAATCAGCCCCAGCATTTT	CSVTFGTESNQPQHF
TRBJ1-5	.	many	TRBV3-1	TGTGCCAGCAGCCAAGCAGGACAGATCAATCAGCCCCAGCATTTT	CASSQAGQINQPQHF
TRBJ2-1	.	few	TRBV6-1	TGTGCCAGTCGCGGGACGGCCTCCTACAATGAGCAGTTCTTC	CASRGTASYNEQFF
TRBJ2-1	TRBD2	.	TRBV5-1	TGCGCCAGTTCCCTAGGGAGCGGGAGTCTCAATGAGCAGTTCTTC	CASSLGSGSLNEQFF
TRBJ2-2	TRBD2	.	TRBV9	TGTGCCAGCAGCCCAACTAGCGGGAGGAGCACCGGGGAGCTGTTTTTT	CASSPTSGRSTGELFF
TRBJ1-3	.	few	TRBV7-2	TGTGCCAGCAGCTCGGGCAGGGGAAACACCATATATTTT	CASSSGRGNTIYF
TRBJ1-5	.	.	TRBV5-1	TGCGCCAGCAGACCCGAGGGCCCCAATCAGCCCCAGCATTTT	CASRPEGPNQPQHF
TRBJ2-3	.	.	TRBV3-1	TGTGCCAGCAGCCAAGCGGGGGAAGATACGCAGTATTTT	CASSQAGEDTQYF
TRBJ2-1	TRBD1	many	TRBV20-1	TGCAGTGCTGCCCCCGGGACAGCTTCCAATGAGCAGTTCTTC	CSAAPGTASNEQFF
TRBJ2-5	.	.	TRBV7-2	TGTGCCAGCAGCTTAGTGGTCCAGCGGCAAGAGACCCAGTACTTC	CASSLVVQRQETQYF
TRBJ1-5	.	.	TRBV28	TGTGCCAGCAGTTGGGGCAGGGATCAGCCCCAGCATTTT	CASSWGRDQPQHF
TRBJ2-2	TRBD2	many	TRBV11-2	TGTGCCAGCAGCCGGACTAGCGGGAGAGACACCGGGGAGCTGTTTTTT	CASSRTSGRDTGELFF
TRBJ1-1	.	.	TRBV9	TGTGCCAGCAGCCCCGGGGGGGTTGTGAGAGCTTTCTTT	CASSPGGVVRAFF
TRBJ2-3	TRBD2	many	TRBV3-1	TGTGCCAGCAGCCAAGAGGCGGGGTCCCCGGGAGGTACGCAGTATTTT	CASSQEAGSPGGTQYF
TRBJ2-7	.	many	TRBV28	TGTGCCAGCAGTTTTCCGACAGATGAACCCTACGAGCAGTACTTC	CASSFPTDEPYEQYF
TRBJ1-5	.	.	TRBV19	TGTGCCAGTAGTCCCAATGTTGAGCCCCAGCATTTT	CASSPNVEPQHF
TRBJ2-7	.	.	TRBV3-1	TGTGCCAGCAGCCAAGCCCGAGCAAGCTACGAGCAGTACTTC	CASSQARASYEQYF
TRBJ2-2	TRBD2	many	TRBV20-1	TGCAGTGCGACCGGGACTAGAAGTACCGGGGAGCTGTTTTTT	CSATGTRSTGELFF
TRBJ1-1	TRBD1	many	TRBV5-1	TGCGCCAGCAGCGCGGACAGGGGGAAGTGGGGCACTGAAGCTTTCTTT	CASSADRGKWGTEAFF
TRBJ2-5	.	few	TRBV28	TGTGCCAGCAGTTTAGGTAGGGGAGCGGAGACCCAGTACTTC	CASSLGRGAETQYF
TRBJ1-1	.	few	TRBV14	TGTGCCAGCAGCCAAAGGGTCATGAACACTGAAGCTTTCTTT	CASSQRVMNTEAFF
TRBJ2-5	TRBD2	few	TRBV20-1	TGCAGTGCTAGAGATATAGCGGGATTCGGGGAGACCCAGTACTTC	CSARDIAGFGETQYF
TRBJ1-2	.	many	TRBV7-9	TGTGCCAGCAGCTTAGCCCCCGGACAGATCAACTATGGCTACACCTTC	CASSLAPGQINYGYTF
TRBJ1-4	.	many	TRBV7-2	TGTGCCAGCAGCCGGAAGACCGCTTTAGGGGGTGCTGAAAAACTGTTTTTT	CASSRKTALGGAEKLFF